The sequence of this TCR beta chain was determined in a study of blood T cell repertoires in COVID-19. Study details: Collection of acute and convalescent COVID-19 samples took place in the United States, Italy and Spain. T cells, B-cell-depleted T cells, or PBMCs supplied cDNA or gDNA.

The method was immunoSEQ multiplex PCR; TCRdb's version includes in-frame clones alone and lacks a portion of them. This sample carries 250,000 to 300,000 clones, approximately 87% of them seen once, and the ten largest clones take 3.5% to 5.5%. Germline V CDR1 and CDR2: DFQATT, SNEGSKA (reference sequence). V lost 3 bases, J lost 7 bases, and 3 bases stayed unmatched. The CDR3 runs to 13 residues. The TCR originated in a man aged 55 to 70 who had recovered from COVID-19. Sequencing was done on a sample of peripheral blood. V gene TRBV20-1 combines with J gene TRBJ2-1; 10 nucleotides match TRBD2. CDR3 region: CSASASGSNEQFF. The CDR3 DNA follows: TGCAGTGCTAGTGCTAGCGGGAGTAATGAGCAGTTCTTC.